Shown below are 14 T cell receptor beta chains from a single sample sequenced in a study of radiation and T cells in renal cell carcinoma. The data were produced by immunoSEQ multiplex PCR, yet TCRdb's version contains in-frame clones alone and is incomplete. Here the sample spans 60,000 to 80,000 clones, roughly 80% being singletons. Time point of the sample: blood 2 weeks post-SBRT. Indicated treatment: 15 Gy SBRT to primary tumor, nephrectomy 4 weeks later. The sequences come from blood, collected from a patient whose treatment included radiotherapy and nephrectomy. These receptors came from a man in his fifties or sixties with renal cell carcinoma.

The chain is built from TRBV5-5 and TRBJ2-3; D is unclear. The CDR3 has 15 residues. CDR1 and CDR2 from the germline V gene are SGHKS and YYEKEE (reference sequence). Deletions cut 3 bases from V and 0 bases from J, with 11 bases between. This CDR3 reads CASSSPPPSTDTQYF. As DNA, the CDR3 is TGTGCCAGCAGCTCCCCGCCCCCTAGCACAGATACGCAGTATTTT.

The sample holds one count of this clone. The chain carries TRBV9 and TRBJ2-3; TRBD2 matches 9 bases. The CDR3 extends over 16 amino acids. The trim removed 3 bases at V and 6 bases at J, leaving 11 bases unmatched. Germline V lookup: CDR1 SGDLS, CDR2 YYNGEE. CDR3 sequence: CASSDGTSLSGDTQYF. The CDR3 DNA reads TGTGCCAGCAGCGACGGGACTAGCCTCAGTGGGGATACGCAGTATTTT.

The chain employs TRBV6-4 and TRBJ2-7; D possibly corresponds to TRBD1 (7 bases). This CDR3 has 14 amino acids. CDR1 MRHNA and CDR2 SNTAGT come from the germline V gene. V gave up 7 bases and J gave up 0 bases, with 13 bases separating them. The CDR3 DNA sequence: TGTGCCAGCACCCCTCAGGGGGGCTCCTACGAGCAGTACTTC. This encodes CASTPQGGSYEQYF.

The chain carries TRBV15 and TRBJ2-7, with D maybe TRBD1 (5 bases). The CDR3 contains 12 residues. Deletions cut 8 bases from V and 6 bases from J, with 14 bases between. Germline CDR1 is LNHNV and CDR2 is YYDKDF (reference sequence). As DNA, the CDR3 is TGTGCCACCGGGCAGGGTGCAAGCGAGCAGTACTTC. Its protein product is CATGQGASEQYF.

The chain uses TRBV7-2 and TRBJ2-6, with 8 positions matching TRBD2. CDR1 and CDR2 from the germline V gene are SGHTA and FQGNSA. The trim removed 3 bases at V and 2 bases at J, leaving 0 bases unmatched. The CDR3 is made up of 15 amino acids. The CDR3 spells CASSFGGAGANVLTF. CDR3 nucleotide sequence: TGTGCCAGCAGCTTCGGGGGGGCTGGGGCCAACGTCCTGACTTTC.

The chain employs TRBV18 and TRBJ2-2, with 8 nucleotides matching TRBD1. CDR1 and CDR2 (germline): KGHSH, LQKENI. The ends lost 8 bases at V and 1 base at J; junction bases unmatched: 6. CDR3 size: 15 residues. The CDR3 DNA sequence: TGTGCCAGCCCCCCCGGGACAGGGAACACCGGGGAGCTGTTTTTT. Translating it yields CASPPGTGNTGELFF.

The rearrangement links TRBV29-1 to TRBJ1-1, with 7 bases identical to TRBD1. Germline values: CDR1 SQVTM, CDR2 ANQGSEA. Trimming removed 5 bases from V and 4 bases from J; junction bases left unmatched: 4. The CDR3 has 12 amino acids. CDR3 sequence: CSVTGDVTEAFF. The CDR3, as DNA: TGCAGCGTTACAGGGGACGTCACTGAAGCTTTCTTT. The full variable domain, with the rest looked up from reference TRBV29-1 and TRBJ1-1, is SAVISQKPSRDICQRGTSLTIQCQVDSQVTMMFWYRQQPGQSLTLIATANQGSEATYESGFVIDKFPISRPNLTFSTLTVSNMSPEDSSIYLCSVTGDVTEAFFGQGTRLTVV.

This chain joins TRBV11-2 and TRBJ2-7, with a weak D call TRBD2 (5 bases). CDR1 and CDR2 (germline): SGHAT, FQNNGV. V lost 5 bases and J 2 bases, leaving 10 bases between the germline ends. This CDR3 spans 13 amino acids. The CDR3 spells CASSRGRTYEQYF. The CDR3 region has the DNA TGTGCCAGCAGCCGAGGGCGGACCTACGAGCAGTACTTC.

The chain carries TRBV19 and TRBJ2-7; either TRBD1 or TRBD2 may supply D (5 bases each). The CDR3 is 14 amino acids. Germline CDR1 LNHDA, CDR2 SQIVND (reference sequence). V lost 9 bases to trimming and J lost 2 bases, with 17 bases between them. The CDR3 protein is CASRIEGPTYEQYF. CDR3 bases: TGTGCCAGCCGCATAGAGGGGCCGACCTACGAGCAGTACTTC.

The V gene is TRBV11-2, the J gene TRBJ1-1; D is ambiguous. CDR1 SGHAT and CDR2 FQNNGV come from the germline V gene. V lost 1 base, J lost 6 bases, and 12 bases lay in between. The CDR3 is made up of 14 amino acids. The CDR3 sequence: CASSLAAELSEAFF. The CDR3 nucleotides read TGTGCCAGCAGCTTAGCAGCCGAACTCTCTGAAGCTTTCTTT.

V usage is TRBV28 and J usage is TRBJ1-1; unclear D gene. CDR1 MDHEN and CDR2 SYDVKM come from the germline V gene. This CDR3 is 14 amino acids long. V lost 8 bases, J lost 4 bases, and 17 bases lay in between. CDR3 region: CASHRSSGSTEAFF. CDR3 in DNA: TGTGCCAGCCATAGGAGCTCGGGGAGCACTGAAGCTTTCTTT.

This clone was observed once. V gene TRBV4-1 combines with J gene TRBJ1-5; TRBD1 matches 9 bases. This CDR3 has 15 amino acids. Germline V gene sequence: CDR1 MGHRA, CDR2 YSYEKL. J gave up 6 bases and V 0 bases, and 3 bases lay outside the gene matches. CDR3 sequence reads: CASSQEGTGFQPQHF. As DNA, the CDR3 is TGCGCCAGCAGCCAAGAGGGGACAGGGTTTCAGCCCCAGCATTTT.

This clone has more than one count but fewer than ten. CDR3 DNA: TGTGCCAGCAGCTTACAGCTAGCGTTGTCCTACAATGAGCAGTTCTTC. As protein: CASSLQLALSYNEQFF. The V call is TRBV5-6, the J call TRBJ2-1; D might be TRBD2 (6 bases). The CDR3 is 16 amino acids. Germline V gene lookup returns CDR1 SGHDT and CDR2 YYEEEE. Trimming left V 2 bases short and J 1 base short, with 13 bases between.

The chain carries TRBV11-2 and TRBJ2-1; 8 nucleotides line up with TRBD2. The CDR3 is 15 residues long. Germline CDR1 is SGHAT and CDR2 is FQNNGV. Trimming at V came to 1 base and at J to 6 bases, leaving 5 bases not matched to a gene. CDR3 DNA: TGTGCCAGCAGCTTAGTGCCAGCGGGAGTCAATGAGCAGTTCTTC. As protein: CASSLVPAGVNEQFF.